A selection of T cell receptor beta chains follows, all from one sample in a study of cytomegalovirus exposure and HLA in healthy donors. Sequencing used immunoSEQ multiplex PCR; TCRdb keeps in-frame clones, though not all of them. The sample holds about 120,000 clones. Specimen: PBMCs. These receptor sequences come from a man between 18 and 29 years old in good health and CMV-seronegative. The CDR3 runs from the conserved cysteine through the conserved F or W. A D gene is named only where the DNA matches it firmly.

>TRBD1|TRBV9
CASSPDRHVYGYTF
>TRBD1|TRBV9
CASSVGVGQGHEQYF
>NA|TRBV7-6
CASSPGSGDRVYEQYF
>NA|TRBV6-5
CASRPRVGGYTF
>NA|TRBV2
CASSAGTYTGELFF
>NA|TRBV2
CASSSTEIRYGYTF
>TRBD1|TRBV6-5
CASSPRTGGSYEQYF
>TRBD1|TRBV2
CASSADRARYTF
>TRBD1|TRBV7-9
CASSTDRVYEQYF
>TRBD1|TRBV9
CASSVVPTGGGTEAFF
>NA|TRBV7-2
CASSLVTSKDEQFF
>NA|TRBV19
CASSIDFSGYGGYTF
>NA|TRBV6-5
CASSYSWQGQEKLFF
>NA|TRBV30
CAWSVVGGSPLHF
>NA|TRBV5-1
CASSVGYGSINYGYTF
>NA|TRBV5-4
CASIGGLASSYNEQFF
>TRBD1|TRBV5-1
CASSSPGQLYGYTF
>NA|TRBV5-4
CASSSGLYGYTF
>TRBD2|TRBV19
CASSIVGLADTGELFF
>TRBD1|TRBV19
CASSDRGWDGYTF
>TRBD1|TRBV5-1
CASSLTLQGPTEAFF
>TRBD1|TRBV7-9
CASSLTGDGNTIYF
>NA|TRBV2
CASSETEGSSNQPQHF
>NA|TRBV15
CATSGALVSGNTIYF
>TRBD1|TRBV2
CASKQQGDLNEQFF
>NA|TRBV10-3
CAISEFDYGGEQYF
>TRBD2|TRBV11-2
CASSLVTAGINTDTQYF
>TRBD1|TRBV9
CASSVRGGTGLYEQYF
>NA|TRBV29-1
CSVETGSFYGYTF
>TRBD1|TRBV2
CASSPGQGAYGYTF
>TRBD1|TRBV5-1
CASSQGAGYGYTF
>TRBD2|TRBV7-9
CASSHSSGAYEQYF
>TRBD1|TRBV18
CASSHGTGGDYGYTF
>TRBD2|TRBV7-6
CASSLATASGSPYNEQFF
>TRBD1|TRBV7-9
CASSTNRGSNTGELFF
>NA|TRBV2
CASSDDFQGQPQHF
>NA|TRBV10-3
CAISERSSEAFF
>NA|TRBV4-1
CASSQELSNQPQHF
>TRBD1|TRBV5-5
CASSTGQGNQPQHF
>TRBD1|TRBV5-4
CASRPEQGDFPGANVLTF
>NA|TRBV29-1
CSVGGQLNTEAFF
>NA|TRBV20-1
CSARALETQYF
>TRBD1|TRBV4-1
CASSPSQGASSYEQYF
>NA|TRBV2
CASGEGMNTEAFF
>NA|TRBV5-1
CASSLGILVGGETQYF
>TRBD1|TRBV10-3
CAINRQGANTGELFF
>NA|TRBV6-5
CASSYSRNSNQPQHF
>NA|TRBV4-1
CASSQDREETQYF
>TRBD1|TRBV15
CATSRGIRDRGDSNQPQHF
>NA|TRBV5-1
CASSPPSDTQYF
>TRBD1|TRBV7-9
CASSPPGTGGQEQYF
>TRBD2|TRBV11-3
CASSYPSGGENEQFF
>TRBD1|TRBV10-3
CAISDLLPGQTNEKLFF
>NA|TRBV7-8
CASSLTDTGELFF
>NA|TRBV27
CASSRDRSNYGYTF
>NA|TRBV7-9
CASRYPPPGTDTQYF
>NA|TRBV14
CASSPPDTQNTEAFF